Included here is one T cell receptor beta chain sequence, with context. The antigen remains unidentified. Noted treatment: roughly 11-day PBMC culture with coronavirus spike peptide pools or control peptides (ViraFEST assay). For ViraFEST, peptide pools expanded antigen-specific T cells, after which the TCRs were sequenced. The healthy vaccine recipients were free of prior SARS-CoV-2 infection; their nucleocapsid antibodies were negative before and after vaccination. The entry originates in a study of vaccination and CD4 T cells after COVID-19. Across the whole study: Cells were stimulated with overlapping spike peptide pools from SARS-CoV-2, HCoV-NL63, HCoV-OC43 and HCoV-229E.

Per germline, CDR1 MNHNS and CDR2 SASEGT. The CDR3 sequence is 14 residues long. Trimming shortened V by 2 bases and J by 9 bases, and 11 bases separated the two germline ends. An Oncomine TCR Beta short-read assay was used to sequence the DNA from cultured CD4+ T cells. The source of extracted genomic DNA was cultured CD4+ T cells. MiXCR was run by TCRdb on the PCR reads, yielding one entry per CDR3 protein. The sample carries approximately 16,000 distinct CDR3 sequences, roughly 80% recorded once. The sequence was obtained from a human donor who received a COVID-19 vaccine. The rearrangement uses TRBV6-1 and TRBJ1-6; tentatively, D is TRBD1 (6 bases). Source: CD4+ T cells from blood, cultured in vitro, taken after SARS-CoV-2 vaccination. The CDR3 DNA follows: TGTGCCAGCAGTGAAATACAGGGTGGTTCACCCCTCCACTTT. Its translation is CASSEIQGGSPLHF.